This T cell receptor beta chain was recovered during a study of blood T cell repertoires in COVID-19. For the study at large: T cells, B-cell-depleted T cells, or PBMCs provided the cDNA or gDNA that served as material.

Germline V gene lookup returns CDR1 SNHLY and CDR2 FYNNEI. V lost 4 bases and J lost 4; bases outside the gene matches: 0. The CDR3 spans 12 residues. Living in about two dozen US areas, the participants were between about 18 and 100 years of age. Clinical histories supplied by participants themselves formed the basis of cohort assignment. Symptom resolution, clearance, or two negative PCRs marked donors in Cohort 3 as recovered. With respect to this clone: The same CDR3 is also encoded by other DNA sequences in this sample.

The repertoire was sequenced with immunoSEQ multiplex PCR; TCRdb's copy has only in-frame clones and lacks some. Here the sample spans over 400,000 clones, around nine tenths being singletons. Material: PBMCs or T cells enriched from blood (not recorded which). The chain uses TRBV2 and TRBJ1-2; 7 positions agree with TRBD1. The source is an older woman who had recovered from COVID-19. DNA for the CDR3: TGTGCCAGCAGTGGGACAGGCTATGGCTACACCTTC. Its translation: CASSGTGYGYTF. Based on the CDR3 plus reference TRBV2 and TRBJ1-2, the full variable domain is EPEVTQTPSHQVTQMGQEVILRCVPISNHLYFYWYRQILGQKVEFLVSFYNNEISEKSEIFDDQFSVERPDGSNFTLKIRSTKLEDSAMYFCASSGTGYGYTFGSGTRLTVV.